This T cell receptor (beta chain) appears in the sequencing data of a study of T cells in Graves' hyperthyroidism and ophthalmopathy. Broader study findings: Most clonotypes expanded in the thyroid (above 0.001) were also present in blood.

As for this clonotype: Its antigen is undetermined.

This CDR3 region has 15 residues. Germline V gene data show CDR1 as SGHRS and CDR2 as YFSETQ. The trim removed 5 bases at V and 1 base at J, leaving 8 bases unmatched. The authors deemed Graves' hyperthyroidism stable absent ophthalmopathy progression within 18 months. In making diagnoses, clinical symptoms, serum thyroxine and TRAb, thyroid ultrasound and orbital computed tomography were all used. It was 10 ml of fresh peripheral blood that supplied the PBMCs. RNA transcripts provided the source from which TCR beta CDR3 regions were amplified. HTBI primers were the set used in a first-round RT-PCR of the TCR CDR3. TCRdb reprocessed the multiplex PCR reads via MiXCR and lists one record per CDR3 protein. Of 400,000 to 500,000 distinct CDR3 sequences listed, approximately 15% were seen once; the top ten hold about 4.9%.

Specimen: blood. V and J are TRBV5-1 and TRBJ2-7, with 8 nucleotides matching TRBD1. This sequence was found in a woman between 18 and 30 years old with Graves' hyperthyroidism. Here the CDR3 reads CASSSRGQASYEQYF. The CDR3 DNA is TGCGCCAGCAGTTCGAGGGGACAGGCTTCCTACGAGCAGTACTTC.